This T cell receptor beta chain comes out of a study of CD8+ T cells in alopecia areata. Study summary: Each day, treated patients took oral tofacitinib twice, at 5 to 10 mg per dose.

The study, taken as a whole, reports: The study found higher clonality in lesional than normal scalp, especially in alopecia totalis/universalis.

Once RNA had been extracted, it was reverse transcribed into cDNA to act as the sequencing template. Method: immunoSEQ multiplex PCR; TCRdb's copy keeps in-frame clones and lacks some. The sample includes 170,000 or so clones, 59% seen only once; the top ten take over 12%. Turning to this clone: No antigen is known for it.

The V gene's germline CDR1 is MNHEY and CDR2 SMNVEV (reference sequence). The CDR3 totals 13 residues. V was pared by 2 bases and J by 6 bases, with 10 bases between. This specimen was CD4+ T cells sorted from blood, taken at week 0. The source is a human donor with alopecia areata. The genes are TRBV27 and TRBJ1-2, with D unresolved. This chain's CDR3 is CASSLRGKDGYTF. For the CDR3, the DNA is TGTGCCAGCAGTTTAAGAGGGAAGGATGGCTACACCTTC.